This section outlines one TCR beta chain sequence together with its context. The source of the sample is a study of Ad26.COV2.S vaccination and SARS-CoV-2 variants. Study at large: Ad26.COV2.S given intramuscularly, once or twice 56 days apart.

Clones were sequenced by immunoSEQ multiplex PCR, and TCRdb holds only the in-frame ones, with some missing. The sample shows a few hundred thousand clones, around nine tenths of them seen only once. Germline assignment: CDR1 LGHNT and CDR2 FRNRAP. V was clipped by 1 base and J by 4 bases, with 7 bases between them. This CDR3 is built from 13 residues. Treatment noted: roughly 18 received Ad26.COV2.S at low or high dose, single or two shots; roughly five received placebo; per-sample allocation not given. The samples date from day 63 after the first vaccine or placebo injection. The chain employs TRBV12-5 and TRBJ1-2; D not resolved. This sample comprised peripheral blood, obtained in a trial of Ad26.COV2.S vaccine versus placebo. The source of this sequence is a person aged 18-65 years who received the Ad26.COV2.S COVID-19 vaccine or a placebo. CDR3 DNA: TGTGCTAGTGGTTTGGCACAGACCTATGGCTACACCTTC. The encoded protein is CASGLAQTYGYTF. Based on the CDR3 plus reference TRBV12-5 and TRBJ1-2, the full variable domain is DARVTQTPRHKVTEMGQEVTMRCQPILGHNTVFWYRQTMMQGLELLAYFRNRAPLDDSGMPKDRFSAEMPDATLATLKIQPSEPRDSAVYFCASGLAQTYGYTFGSGTRLTVV.